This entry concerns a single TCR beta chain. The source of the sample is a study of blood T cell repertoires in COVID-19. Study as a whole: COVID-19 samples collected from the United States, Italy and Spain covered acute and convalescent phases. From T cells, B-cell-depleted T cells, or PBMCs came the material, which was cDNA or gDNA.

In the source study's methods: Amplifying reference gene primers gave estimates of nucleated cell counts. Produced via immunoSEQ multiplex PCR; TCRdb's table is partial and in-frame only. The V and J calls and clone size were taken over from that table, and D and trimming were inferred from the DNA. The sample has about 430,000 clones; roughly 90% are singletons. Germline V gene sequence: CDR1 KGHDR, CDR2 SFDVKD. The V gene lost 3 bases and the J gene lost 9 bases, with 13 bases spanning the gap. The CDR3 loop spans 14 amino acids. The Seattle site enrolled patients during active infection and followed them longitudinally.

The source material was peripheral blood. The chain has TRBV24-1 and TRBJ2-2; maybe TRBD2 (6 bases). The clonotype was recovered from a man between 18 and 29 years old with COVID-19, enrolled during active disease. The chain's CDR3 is CATSDGGSFRELFF. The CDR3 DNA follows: TGTGCCACCAGTGATGGGGGGTCTTTTCGGGAGCTGTTTTTT.